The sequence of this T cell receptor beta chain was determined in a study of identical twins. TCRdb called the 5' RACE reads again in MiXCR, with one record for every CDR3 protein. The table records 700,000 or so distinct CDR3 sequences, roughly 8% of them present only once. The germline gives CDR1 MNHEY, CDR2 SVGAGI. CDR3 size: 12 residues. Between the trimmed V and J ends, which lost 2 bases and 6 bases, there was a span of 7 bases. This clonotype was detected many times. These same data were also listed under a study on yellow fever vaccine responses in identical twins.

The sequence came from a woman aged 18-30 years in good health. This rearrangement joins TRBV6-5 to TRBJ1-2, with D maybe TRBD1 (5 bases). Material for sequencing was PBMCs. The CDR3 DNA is TGTGCCAGCAGTTACCTGGGGGATGGCTACACCTTC. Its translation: CASSYLGDGYTF.